Presented here are 13 T cell receptor beta chains from one specimen sequenced in a study of T cell repertoires in cytomegalovirus infection. Antigen specificity for these receptors is unknown. TCRdb redid the calling of the reads with MiXCR, one entry per CDR3 protein. The sample holds around 360,000 distinct CDR3 sequences, about 35% seen once. Here the sequenced sample was cultured PBMCs, taken from culture after CMV antigen stimulation. The receptors stem from a human donor in good health (CMV status not recorded). Some clones in this sample may be carry-over from other donors' samples.

The chain has TRBV14 and TRBJ2-5, with TRBD1 matching over 7 bases. The CDR3 consists of 13 residues. Unmatched junction bases numbered 5, after V lost 5 bases and J lost 5 bases. The germline V gene encodes CDR1 SGHDN and CDR2 FVKESK. CDR3 amino acids: CASSGDRAETQYF. CDR3 sequence (DNA): TGTGCCAGCAGCGGCGACAGGGCGGAGACCCAGTACTTC. Full variable domain (remainder filled in from reference TRBV14 and TRBJ2-5): EAGVTQFPSHSVIEKGQTVTLRCDPISGHDNLYWYRRVMGKEIKFLLHFVKESKQDESGMPNNRFLAERTGGTYSTLKVQPAELEDSGVYFCASSGDRAETQYFGPGTRLLVL.

The chain has TRBV11-2 and TRBJ2-3; no clear D gene. The germline V and J ends were trimmed by 4 bases and 8 bases, with 16 bases remaining between them. The CDR3 length is 14 residues. CDR1 is SGHAT, CDR2 FQNNGV, per germline. The DNA of the CDR3 is TGTGCCAGCAGCTCCCAACCCGGCGTGAGTACGCAGTATTTT. Amino acids: CASSSQPGVSTQYF.

This clonotype was counted only a few times. J is TRBJ2-3 and V is TRBV27; 8 positions agree with TRBD2. This CDR3 has 16 residues. Trimming cost V 4 bases and J 7 bases; bases outside gene matches: 13. Germline-derived CDR1 and CDR2 are MNHEY and SMNVEV (reference sequence). The CDR3 coding sequence is TGTGCCAGCAGTTCGTGGACTAGCCCGGGAGATAATACGCAGTATTTT. This encodes CASSSWTSPGDNTQYF.

The chain uses TRBV29-1 and TRBJ1-1; no reliable D call. Trimming shortened V by 1 base and J by 7 bases, and 10 bases separated the two germline ends. The CDR3 length is 12 residues. Germline V lookup: CDR1 SQVTM, CDR2 ANQGSEA. CDR3 sequence reads: CSVEGVVGEAFF. DNA of the CDR3: TGCAGCGTTGAAGGTGTGGTCGGTGAAGCTTTCTTT. Full variable domain (remainder filled in from reference TRBV29-1 and TRBJ1-1): SAVISQKPSRDICQRGTSLTIQCQVDSQVTMMFWYRQQPGQSLTLIATANQGSEATYESGFVIDKFPISRPNLTFSTLTVSNMSPEDSSIYLCSVEGVVGEAFFGQGTRLTVV.

The rearrangement uses TRBV7-8 and TRBJ2-7; 7 bases line up with TRBD1. The CDR3 length is 13 residues. V trimming: 8 bases; J trimming: 5 bases; junction bases outside the gene matches: 9. CDR1 and CDR2 (germline): SGHVS, FQNEAQ. CDR3 region: CASLLRQGDEQYF. CDR3 DNA sequence: TGTGCCAGCCTCCTAAGACAGGGAGACGAGCAGTACTTC. Combining the CDR3 with reference TRBV7-8 and TRBJ2-7 gives the whole variable domain GAGVSQSPRYKVAKRGQDVALRCDPISGHVSLFWYQQALGQGPEFLTYFQNEAQLDKSGLPSDRFFAERPEGSVSTLKIQRTQQEDSAVYLCASLLRQGDEQYFGPGTRLTVT.

V and J are TRBV18 and TRBJ1-1; 8 positions agree with TRBD1. This CDR3 has 16 amino acids. CDR1 is KGHSH, CDR2 LQKENI, per germline. The junction had 7 bases not matched to a gene; V was cut back by 3 bases and J by 1 base. The CDR3 protein is CASSPNPTGGNTEAFF. The CDR3, as DNA: TGTGCCAGCTCACCGAATCCTACAGGGGGGAACACTGAAGCTTTCTTT.

V usage is TRBV2 and J usage is TRBJ2-1; weak D call: TRBD2 (5 bases). V lost 5 bases to trimming and J lost 7 bases, with 18 bases between them. Germline CDR1 is SNHLY and CDR2 is FYNNEI. This CDR3 is 15 amino acids long. This CDR3 is CASSPSKERENEQFF. In DNA, the CDR3 is TGTGCCAGCAGTCCTTCTAAGGAGAGGGAGAATGAGCAGTTCTTC.

The rearrangement links TRBV24-1 to TRBJ2-7; D gene unclear. Trimming stripped 2 bases from V and 5 bases from J, with 9 bases between. CDR1 and CDR2 from the germline V gene are KGHDR and SFDVKD. This CDR3 has 13 residues. CDR3 loop: CATSDSWSDEQYF. CDR3 DNA sequence: TGTGCCACCAGTGATTCTTGGAGTGACGAGCAGTACTTC.

The chain carries TRBV6-2 or TRBV6-3 and TRBJ2-7, with 7 bases lining up with TRBD1. Germline CDR1 and CDR2: MNHEY and SVGEGT. The CDR3 is 15 amino acids. Trimming took 4 bases from V and 1 from J; bases not matched to a gene: 7. The CDR3 protein is CASSSPSTGSYEQYF. Written as DNA, the CDR3 is TGTGCCAGCAGTTCCCCTTCGACAGGGTCCTACGAGCAGTACTTC.

This clonotype was observed at least ten times. This chain uses TRBV7-2 with TRBJ1-2; 8 bases are a match to TRBD1. The germline V gene encodes CDR1 SGHTA and CDR2 FQGNSA. V lost 1 base and J lost 4; bases outside the gene matches: 11. The CDR3 spans 17 residues. This CDR3 reads CASSLGGQGSYSYGYTF. The CDR3 region has the DNA TGTGCCAGCAGCTTAGGCGGACAGGGTTCATACAGCTATGGCTACACCTTC.

This clonotype was recorded at least ten times. The CDR3 sequence is CASSSSSGAGNTIYF. DNA for the CDR3: TGTGCCAGCAGCTCTAGTTCGGGGGCTGGAAACACCATATATTTT. V is TRBV7-8 and J is TRBJ1-3; a possible D gene is TRBD1 (5 bases). CDR3 size: 15 residues. Germline CDR1 reads SGHVS; CDR2 reads FQNEAQ. Deletions cut 4 bases from V and 2 bases from J, with 12 bases between. The full variable domain, completed using reference TRBV7-8 and TRBJ1-3, is GAGVSQSPRYKVAKRGQDVALRCDPISGHVSLFWYQQALGQGPEFLTYFQNEAQLDKSGLPSDRFFAERPEGSVSTLKIQRTQQEDSAVYLCASSSSSGAGNTIYFGEGSWLTVV.

A few counts support this clonotype. The CDR3 bases are TGTGCCAGCAGCCGTGGGAGTTACGAGCAGTACGTC. It encodes CASSRGSYEQYV. This chain uses TRBV6-2 or TRBV6-3 with TRBJ2-7, with D possibly matching TRBD2 (5 bases). The CDR3 is 12 residues long. CDR1 and CDR2 from the germline V gene are MNHEY and SVGEGT. Trimming cost V 6 bases and J 4 bases, with 10 bases left between them.

This clonotype has only a few counts. The rearrangement links TRBV6-2 or TRBV6-3 to TRBJ1-1; 7 nucleotides line up with TRBD1. V lost 5 bases to trimming and J lost 11 bases; unmatched junction nucleotides: 11. CDR1 is MNHEY and CDR2 is SVGEGT in the germline V gene. The CDR3 runs 13 residues. Here the CDR3 DNA reads TGTGCCAGCAGTAAGGAGACAGGGTTTTCGGCTTTCTTT. It is translated as CASSKETGFSAFF.